A single sample is the source of the 13 T cell receptor beta chains below, sequenced in a study of T cells in Graves' hyperthyroidism and ophthalmopathy. TCR beta CDR3 regions were amplified from RNA transcripts. Initially, a first-round RT-PCR of the TCR CDR3 employed the HTBI primer set. TCRdb itself ran the multiplex PCR reads through MiXCR, one entry per CDR3 protein. The table shows hundreds of thousands of distinct CDR3 sequences, with roughly 40% occurring only once. Material for sequencing was blood. The receptors were sampled from a man between 18 and 29 years old with Graves' hyperthyroidism.

The V call is TRBV15, the J call TRBJ2-2; tentative D call: TRBD2 (6 bases). The CDR3 runs 16 residues. V was cut by 5 bases and J by 3 bases, with 16 bases left in between. From germline, CDR1 is LNHNV and CDR2 YYDKDF (reference sequence). This CDR3 is CATSVRLGGDTGELFF. The CDR3, as DNA: TGTGCCACCAGCGTCCGACTAGGAGGTGACACCGGGGAGCTGTTTTTT.

This clonotype was seen ten or more times. The V and J genes are TRBV7-8 and TRBJ2-7, with 13 bases identical to TRBD2. CDR1 is SGHVS, CDR2 FQNEAQ, per germline. V shed 3 bases and J 2 bases; nucleotides not matched to a gene: 7. The CDR3 sequence is 17 residues long. CDR3 nucleotide sequence: TGTGCCAGCAGCTTCGGACTAGCGGGGGCTTCCGCCTACGAGCAGTACTTC. Translation: CASSFGLAGASAYEQYF.

This clonotype was counted only a few times. The rearrangement uses TRBV19 and TRBJ1-1; D is perhaps TRBD1 (5 bases). The CDR3 totals 12 residues. Germline V CDR1 and CDR2: LNHDA, SQIVND (reference sequence). V lost 7 bases to trimming and J lost 4 bases, with 10 bases between them. The CDR3 region has the DNA TGTGCCAGTACCAGGGACGCCACTGAAGCTTTCTTT. This encodes CASTRDATEAFF. Variable domain in full (rest from reference TRBV19 and TRBJ1-1): DGGITQSPKYLFRKEGQNVTLSCEQNLNHDAMYWYRQDPGQGLRLIYYSQIVNDFQKGDIAEGYSVSREKKESFPLTVTSAQKNPTAFYLCASTRDATEAFFGQGTRLTVV.

This chain connects TRBV7-9 to TRBJ2-7; maybe TRBD2 (5 bases). V was clipped by 1 base and J by 5 bases, with 18 bases between them. Germline values: CDR1 SEHNR, CDR2 FQNEAQ (reference sequence). This CDR3 region has 16 residues. In DNA form, the CDR3 reads TGTGCCAGCAGCTTAGGCCTAAGCGGCCTAGTCCACGAGCAGTACTTC. Protein: CASSLGLSGLVHEQYF.

The chain joins TRBV7-2 to TRBJ1-4, with TRBD1 as a possible D gene (6 bases). The CDR3 consists of 17 residues. The V gene's germline CDR1 is SGHTA and CDR2 FQGNSA. V was trimmed by 1 base and J by 4 bases, leaving 16 bases between them. CDR3 sequence: CASSLVRGGQLNEKLFF. The CDR3 nucleotides are TGTGCCAGCAGCTTAGTTCGAGGGGGACAACTTAATGAAAAACTGTTTTTT.

As to this clonotype: Sequence at one end of the junction differs from germline and may be a read error. The gene calls are TRBV5-1 and TRBJ2-7, with 9 nucleotides matching TRBD1. The CDR3 consists of 15 residues. Germline V gene data show CDR1 as SGHRS and CDR2 as YFSETQ. CDR3 DNA sequence: TGTGCCAGCAGCCCATCTGACAGGGGGGTCTACGAGCAGTACTTC. Translated, it gives CASSPSDRGVYEQYF.

In this sample, this clonotype turned up many times. The V call is TRBV6-5, the J call TRBJ1-5, with D unclear. Germline-derived CDR1 and CDR2 are MNHEY and SVGAGI. The CDR3 loop spans 14 amino acids. V was clipped by 4 bases and J by 10 bases, with 17 bases between them. Here the CDR3 DNA reads TGTGCCAGCAGTTCAACCAGGTCACCGAGCCCCCAGCATTTT. Protein sequence: CASSSTRSPSPQHF.

This clonotype has more than one count but fewer than ten. This sequence joins TRBV5-1 and TRBJ1-1; tentative D call: TRBD1 (5 bases). Between the trimmed V and J ends, which lost 4 bases and 4 bases, there was a span of 11 bases. CDR3 length: 13 amino acids. CDR1 is SGHRS, CDR2 YFSETQ, per germline. CDR3 residues: CASSPGDLTEAFF. CDR3 nucleotide sequence: TGCGCCAGCAGCCCCGGGGACCTCACTGAAGCTTTCTTT. Full variable domain (rest looked up from reference TRBV5-1 and TRBJ1-1): KAGVTQTPRYLIKTRGQQVTLSCSPISGHRSVSWYQQTPGQGLQFLFEYFSETQRNKGNFPGRFSGRQFSNSRSEMNVSTLELGDSALYLCASSPGDLTEAFFGQGTRLTVV.

In this sample, this clonotype turned up a few times. The chain is built from TRBV7-2 and TRBJ2-5; 8 nucleotides agree with TRBD2. This CDR3 has 16 residues. Germline lookup yields CDR1 SGHTA and CDR2 FQGNSA. The ends lost 4 bases at V and 7 bases at J; junction bases unmatched: 14. The CDR3 DNA is TGTGCCAGCAGCTCGGGGGGTGCGGGAGGAACGAGGACCCAGTACTTC. Translated: CASSSGGAGGTRTQYF.

This clonotype was found many times. The chain carries TRBV29-1 and TRBJ1-2, with a possible D match to TRBD1 (5 bases). V gave up 6 bases and J gave up 7 bases, with 12 bases separating them. Germline V gene lookup returns CDR1 SQVTM and CDR2 ANQGSEA. This CDR3 contains 11 residues. CDR3: CSVAGRGGYTF. DNA for the CDR3: TGCAGCGTGGCGGGTAGGGGTGGCTACACCTTC.

This clonotype was seen a few times. This chain uses TRBV10-3 with TRBJ2-2; 8 bases map to TRBD1. The V and J ends lost 3 bases and 5 bases, in that order; junction bases with no gene match: 5. CDR1 is ENHRY and CDR2 is SYGVKD in the germline V gene. The CDR3 contains 15 residues. The DNA for the CDR3 is TGTGCCATCAGTGAACGGGACAGGCGTACCGGGGAGCTGTTTTTT. This sequence encodes CAISERDRRTGELFF.

The rearrangement links TRBV19 to TRBJ1-3; a weak D match, TRBD1 (5 bases). CDR1 is LNHDA, CDR2 SQIVND, per germline (reference sequence). CDR3 length equals 14 residues. V lost 2 bases to trimming and J lost 4 bases, with 9 bases between them. The CDR3 loop reads CASSIRGQGNTIYF. The CDR3 region has the DNA TGTGCCAGTAGTATAAGGGGCCAGGGAAACACCATATATTTT.

A note on this clonotype: At one end, the junction sequence differs from germline, possibly due to a read error. The rearrangement joins TRBV7-2 to TRBJ2-7; maybe TRBD1 (5 bases). The CDR3 extends over 14 amino acids. Germline CDR1 SGHTA, CDR2 FQGNSA. The CDR3 loop reads CASRQGNKIYKQYF. The DNA of the CDR3 is TGTGCCAGCAGGCAGGGCAATAAGATCTACAAGCAGTACTTC.